The rows below give T cell receptor beta chains drawn from one sample of a study of monozygotic twins with inflammatory bowel disease. From the 5' RACE reads, TCRdb lists one entry per CDR3 protein and no DNA. This repertoire includes about 300,000 distinct CDR3 sequences. The specimen was blood. These receptors came from a human donor with ulcerative colitis or Crohn's disease, or a healthy co-twin of an affected twin (not recorded which). CDR3s include the opening cysteine and the closing phenylalanine or tryptophan. Fields, in order: J gene, V gene, CDR3 length, CDR3 protein.

TRBJ2-7 | TRBV24-1 | 16 | CATAHPTAGGSYEQYF
TRBJ2-3 | TRBV6-6 | 13 | CASSYSRADTQYF
TRBJ1-2 | TRBV12-3/TRBV12-4 | 11 | CATHPGTASTF
TRBJ2-5 | TRBV7-2 | 13 | CASSLVVDETQYF
TRBJ2-1 | TRBV4-1 | 18 | CASSQAVPGIYVGNEQFF
TRBJ2-5 | TRBV5-6 | 15 | CASSFDRVFQETQYF
TRBJ2-2 | TRBV18 | 14 | CASSPFLNTGELFF
TRBJ2-2 | TRBV27 | 14 | CASSLLSGTGELFF
TRBJ1-5 | TRBV25-1 | 14 | CASSSTGRTEPQHF
TRBJ2-1 | TRBV12-3/TRBV12-4 | 12 | CASSFTGDEQFF
TRBJ1-2 | TRBV12-3/TRBV12-4 | 14 | CASSMGAGIYGYTF
TRBJ1-6 | TRBV6-5 | 15 | CASSYSRVYNSPLHF